A single sample is the source of the 32 T cell receptor beta chains below, sequenced in a study of cytomegalovirus exposure and HLA in healthy donors (dated by TCRdb to 2016 to 2017). The library was prepared using the immunoSEQ multiplex PCR assay. For the multiplex PCR, a mixture combining 60 forward primers for TCR Vbeta segments and 13 reverse primers for TCR Jbeta segments was used. Entries here come from immuneACCESS through TCRdb and include only in-frame sequences with V and J called. Some clones fail to appear in such tables; in the studies checked, an unresolved V gene covers under half of the shortfall, and the cause of the remainder is unknown. The sample table lists 150,000 to 200,000 clones, about 81% of them with a count of one. Clones ranked in the top ten supply approximately 2% of the sample. The sequenced sample was PBMCs. These receptors came from a woman in her late teens or twenties in good health and CMV-seropositive.

The chain has TRBV4-1 and TRBJ2-5; possibly TRBD2 for D (6 bases). Germline assignment: CDR1 MGHRA and CDR2 YSYEKL. This CDR3 has 16 residues. V lost 3 bases to trimming and J lost 7 bases, with 21 bases between them. Here the CDR3 DNA reads TGCGCCAGCAGCCAGCGGGCTCGGGACTCCGTGGGGACCCAGTACTTC. This encodes CASSQRARDSVGTQYF.

The chain joins TRBV25-1 to TRBJ1-6; the D gene is possibly TRBD1 (6 bases). Germline CDR1 and CDR2: MGHDK and SYGVNS. CDR3 length: 14 amino acids. The V and J ends lost 6 bases and 8 bases respectively, with 14 bases between them. CDR3 coding DNA: TGTGCCAGCAGGGCACAGGGTGTCTATTCACCCCTCCACTTT. This sequence encodes CASRAQGVYSPLHF.

The V and J genes are TRBV5-5 and TRBJ2-7; no clear D gene. The V and J ends lost 1 base and 0 bases respectively, with 5 bases between them. Germline CDR1 and CDR2: SGHKS and YYEKEE (reference sequence). The CDR3 runs 13 residues. The CDR3 DNA reads TGTGCCAGCAGCTTGACAGTCTCCTACGAGCAGTACTTC. Encoded protein: CASSLTVSYEQYF.

Only one count was recorded for this clone. This sequence joins TRBV9 and TRBJ1-5; D might be TRBD1 (6 bases). The germline V and J ends were trimmed by 0 bases and 4 bases, with 8 bases remaining between them. The germline V gene encodes CDR1 SGDLS and CDR2 YYNGEE. CDR3 length equals 14 residues. CDR3 in DNA: TGTGCCAGCAGCGTAGAAGGACAGAATCAGCCCCAGCATTTT. Residues: CASSVEGQNQPQHF.

The rearrangement links TRBV9 to TRBJ2-2; 11 bases line up with TRBD1. The CDR3 is 20 residues long. The V gene end was trimmed by 3 bases and the J gene end by 8 bases; junction bases not matched to a gene: 21. Germline V gene lookup returns CDR1 SGDLS and CDR2 YYNGEE. CDR3 in amino acids: CASSALGQGAWSIGLGELFF. The CDR3 DNA follows: TGTGCCAGCAGCGCCCTAGGACAGGGGGCGTGGAGTATCGGATTAGGGGAGCTGTTTTTT.

The CDR3 spells CATSREISGGAKNIQYF. The CDR3 DNA sequence: TGTGCCACCAGCAGAGAAATAAGCGGGGGGGCCAAAAACATTCAGTACTTC. The chain employs TRBV15 and TRBJ2-4, with 9 bases identical to TRBD2. There are 17 residues in the CDR3. Germline V CDR1 and CDR2: LNHNV, YYDKDF (reference sequence). The J segment lost 1 base and the V segment lost 0 bases, leaving 4 bases of the junction unmatched.

The V gene is TRBV19, the J gene TRBJ2-7; 7 bases line up with TRBD2. CDR3 length equals 15 residues. Unmatched junction bases numbered 12, after V lost 7 bases and J lost 3 bases. CDR1 and CDR2 (germline): LNHDA, SQIVND (reference sequence). The CDR3 sequence is CASKGMWEGHYEQYF. CDR3 bases: TGTGCCAGTAAGGGTATGTGGGAGGGTCACTACGAGCAGTACTTC.

The gene calls are TRBV15 and TRBJ2-1, with 11 bases identical to TRBD2. Germline loops: CDR1 LNHNV, CDR2 YYDKDF (reference sequence). V shed 1 base and J 2 bases; nucleotides not matched to a gene: 7. This CDR3 contains 18 residues. The CDR3 DNA follows: TGTGCCACCAGCAGAGGGGGGCTAGCGGGGGGACCCTACAATGAGCAGTTCTTC. Protein sequence: CATSRGGLAGGPYNEQFF.

This clone was detected only a few times. V gene TRBV5-4 combines with J gene TRBJ1-1, with D uncertain. Trimming removed 0 bases from V and 0 bases from J, with 6 bases in between. CDR1 is SGHNT and CDR2 is YYREEE in the germline V gene (reference sequence). The CDR3 consists of 14 residues. CDR3 bases: TGTGCCAGCAGCTTGGACAGACTGAACACTGAAGCTTTCTTT. Translated, it gives CASSLDRLNTEAFF.

The chain uses TRBV28 and TRBJ1-2, with 7 bases that match TRBD1. CDR1 and CDR2 (germline): MDHEN, SYDVKM. Trimming at V came to 6 bases and at J to 0 bases, leaving 4 bases not matched to a gene. The CDR3 extends over 14 amino acids. For the CDR3, the DNA is TGTGCCAGCAGCCGGACAGGAACTAACTATGGCTACACCTTC. It encodes CASSRTGTNYGYTF.

The rearrangement links TRBV5-4 to TRBJ1-2; perhaps TRBD1 as D (5 bases). V was shortened by 2 bases and J by 4 bases, with 18 bases between the two germline ends. There are 16 residues in the CDR3. CDR1 and CDR2 (germline): SGHNT, YYREEE (reference sequence). CDR3 nucleotides: TGTGCCAGCAGCTTAGTCTCTGGGCAAAGGGGCTATGGCTACACCTTC. Residues: CASSLVSGQRGYGYTF. Combining the CDR3 with reference TRBV5-4 and TRBJ1-2 gives the whole variable domain ETGVTQSPTHLIKTRGQQVTLRCSSQSGHNTVSWYQQALGQGPQFIFQYYREEENGRGNFPPRFSGLQFPNYSSELNVNALELDDSALYLCASSLVSGQRGYGYTFGSGTRLTVV.

This clone was counted once. The chain couples TRBV5-1 to TRBJ1-1, with TRBD1 matching 7 bases. This CDR3 is 13 amino acids long. V lost 1 base and J lost 7; bases outside the gene matches: 4. The germline gives CDR1 SGHRS, CDR2 YFSETQ. This CDR3 reads CASSLLRDSEAFF. The DNA of the CDR3 is TGCGCCAGCAGCTTGCTCCGGGACAGTGAAGCTTTCTTT.

The chain links TRBV27 to TRBJ2-5; D not certain. Germline V lookup: CDR1 MNHEY, CDR2 SMNVEV (reference sequence). This CDR3 is built from 14 residues. Trimming shortened V by 1 base and J by 2 bases, and 8 bases separated the two germline ends. CDR3 region: CASSLWSSQETQYF. In nucleotides, the CDR3 is TGTGCCAGCAGTTTATGGTCTAGTCAAGAGACCCAGTACTTC.

The V and J genes are TRBV19 and TRBJ1-6; 7 bases are a match to TRBD1. The trim removed 7 bases at V and 7 bases at J, leaving 4 bases unmatched. Germline V gene sequence: CDR1 LNHDA, CDR2 SQIVND (reference sequence). The CDR3 is 13 residues long. The CDR3 spells CASNPGGNSPLHF. Here the CDR3 DNA reads TGTGCCAGTAATCCAGGGGGAAATTCACCCCTCCACTTT.

For this clone: Mismatch with germline at one junction end may stem from a read error. CDR3 protein: CSSSLVRGSYNEQFF. In DNA, the CDR3 is TGTTCCAGCAGCTTAGTTCGGGGATCCTACAATGAGCAGTTCTTC. The chain combines TRBV7-9 with TRBJ2-1; D may be TRBD2 (5 bases). The germline gives CDR1 SEHNR, CDR2 FQNEAQ (reference sequence). The CDR3 length is 15 residues. Based on the CDR3 plus reference TRBV7-9 and TRBJ2-1, the full variable domain is DTGVSQNPRHKITKRGQNVTFRCDPISEHNRLYWYRQTLGQGPEFLTYFQNEAQLEKSRLLSDRFSAERPKGSFSTLEIQRTEQGDSAMYLCSSSLVRGSYNEQFFGPGTRLTVL.

This chain uses TRBV7-2 with TRBJ1-1, with D possibly being TRBD1 (5 bases). Germline-derived CDR1 and CDR2 are SGHTA and FQGNSA. Trimming took off 2 bases at V and 4 bases at J, with 11 bases between the two ends. The CDR3 length is 14 residues. CDR3 amino acids: CASSLQGGPTEAFF. CDR3 in DNA: TGTGCCAGCAGCTTACAGGGTGGGCCCACTGAAGCTTTCTTT. Full variable domain (rest looked up from reference TRBV7-2 and TRBJ1-1): GAGVSQSPSNKVTEKGKDVELRCDPISGHTALYWYRQSLGQGLEFLIYFQGNSAPDKSGLPSDRFSAERTGGSVSTLTIQRTQQEDSAVYLCASSLQGGPTEAFFGQGTRLTVV.

V is TRBV2 and J is TRBJ2-5; 7 bases fit TRBD2. Germline values: CDR1 SNHLY, CDR2 FYNNEI. The length of the CDR3 is 15 residues. Trimming removed 2 bases from V and 5 bases from J; junction bases left unmatched: 8. The CDR3 loop is CASSEIRGERETQYF. The DNA of the CDR3 is TGTGCCAGCAGTGAAATACGGGGGGAAAGGGAGACCCAGTACTTC.

The chain employs TRBV30 and TRBJ2-7; D call uncertain. The CDR3 covers 11 residues. Germline V lookup: CDR1 GTSNPN, CDR2 SVGIG (reference sequence). Trimming removed 4 bases at V and 4 bases at J, with 8 bases between. CDR3 in DNA: TGTGCCTGGAACGTCGGTTACGAGCAGTACTTC. Protein sequence: CAWNVGYEQYF.

The V gene is TRBV10-1, the J gene TRBJ2-1; TRBD2 matches 10 bases. The CDR3 is 13 amino acids. Per germline, CDR1 WNHNN and CDR2 SYGVQD (reference sequence). V shed 8 bases and J 10 bases; nucleotides not matched to a gene: 8. CDR3 sequence (DNA): TGCGCCAGCTCTCGGGAACTAGCGGGGGAGCAGTTCTTC. Translation gives CASSRELAGEQFF.

The chain has TRBV11-2 and TRBJ2-1; the D gene is possibly TRBD2 (5 bases). The CDR3 totals 13 residues. Germline V gives CDR1 SGHAT, CDR2 FQNNGV. V lost 0 bases and J 11 bases, leaving 11 bases between the germline ends. CDR3 nucleotides: TGTGCCAGCAGCTTAGAATGGAGCGGTCAGCAGTTCTTC. It codes for CASSLEWSGQQFF.

This clone was observed a single time. The chain has TRBV9 and TRBJ1-2; the D is unclear. CDR1 is SGDLS, CDR2 YYNGEE, per germline. The CDR3 is 14 amino acids. The V gene lost 4 bases and the J gene lost 4 bases, with 14 bases spanning the gap. The CDR3 coding sequence is TGTGCCAGCAGCCTCAAGGGAGGGCTCTATGGCTACACCTTC. Encoded protein: CASSLKGGLYGYTF.

This clone was picked up a small number of times. This chain links TRBV11-2 with TRBJ2-6; TRBD1 matches at 11 bases. After removal of 5 bases from V and 1 base from J, the junction contained 10 bases not matched to a gene. In germline, CDR1 is SGHAT, CDR2 FQNNGV. The CDR3 has 19 residues. The CDR3 sequence is CASSQRTGGTLSGANVLTF. Here the CDR3 DNA reads TGTGCCAGCAGCCAACGGACAGGGGGCACCCTATCTGGGGCCAACGTCCTGACTTTC.

The chain links TRBV7-9 to TRBJ2-1; D is perhaps TRBD2 (5 bases). The CDR3 length is 16 residues. The germline gives CDR1 SEHNR, CDR2 FQNEAQ (reference sequence). The V end lost 1 base, the J end lost 9 bases, and 19 bases lay between the germline ends. The DNA of the CDR3 is TGTGCCAGCAGCTTAGACGTATGGGGTGAGGGATCTGAGCAGTTCTTC. Protein: CASSLDVWGEGSEQFF.

This chain uses TRBV19 with TRBJ1-5, with D unresolved. Germline V lookup: CDR1 LNHDA, CDR2 SQIVND (reference sequence). V lost 4 bases to trimming and J lost 5 bases, with 18 bases between them. The CDR3 is 16 amino acids. DNA for the CDR3: TGTGCCAGTAGTAGGGGAGGACTGTTATTGGATCAGCCCCAGCATTTT. Protein: CASSRGGLLLDQPQHF. Supplemented by reference TRBV19 and TRBJ1-5, the full variable domain reads DGGITQSPKYLFRKEGQNVTLSCEQNLNHDAMYWYRQDPGQGLRLIYYSQIVNDFQKGDIAEGYSVSREKKESFPLTVTSAQKNPTAFYLCASSRGGLLLDQPQHFGDGTRLSIL.

This sequence joins TRBV6-1 and TRBJ2-5; D gene ambiguous. Per the germline V gene, CDR1 is MNHNS and CDR2 is SASEGT. The CDR3 sequence is 12 residues long. Trimming cost V 7 bases and J 2 bases, with 8 bases left between them. CDR3 amino acids: CASTGFQETQYF. Here the CDR3 DNA reads TGTGCCAGCACCGGTTTTCAAGAGACCCAGTACTTC.

The CDR3 DNA sequence: TGTGCCAGCAGCCAATGGGGCACCTTGAACACTGAAGCTTTCTTT. It is translated as CASSQWGTLNTEAFF. The rearrangement joins TRBV16 to TRBJ1-1; D perhaps matches TRBD1 (5 bases). Germline V gene lookup returns CDR1 KGHSY and CDR2 FQNENV. The CDR3 has 15 amino acids. Trimming stripped 1 base from V and 0 bases from J, with 9 bases between.

This clone was counted a single time. The V call is TRBV7-9, the J call TRBJ2-5; D may be TRBD2 (5 bases). The germline V gene encodes CDR1 SEHNR and CDR2 FQNEAQ (reference sequence). V lost 7 bases to trimming and J lost 3 bases, with 12 bases between them. The CDR3 sequence is 13 residues long. DNA of the CDR3: TGTGCCAGCACAAAAGGGCGGGAAGAGACCCAGTACTTC. The encoded protein is CASTKGREETQYF.

This clone was detected only once. The V call is TRBV5-1, the J call TRBJ2-5, with 12 bases that match TRBD1. The V segment lost 0 bases and the J segment 4 bases; nucleotides outside the gene matches: 4. Germline V CDR1 and CDR2: SGHRS, YFSETQ. This CDR3 is built from 16 residues. As DNA, the CDR3 is TGCGCCAGCAGCTTGGGTGGGACAGGGGGCCGAGAGACCCAGTACTTC. Its translation: CASSLGGTGGRETQYF.

This chain links TRBV18 with TRBJ2-3; D remains ambiguous. Germline CDR1 and CDR2: KGHSH and LQKENI. The CDR3 runs to 14 residues. The ends were cut back, 0 bases at V and 4 bases at J, with 8 bases in the middle. The CDR3 nucleotides are TGTGCCAGCTCACCACCGTCGGCGGCAGATACGCAGTATTTT. This sequence encodes CASSPPSAADTQYF.

V and J are TRBV30 and TRBJ1-1; possibly TRBD1 for D (5 bases). The V end was cut by 2 bases, the J end by 0 bases, with 7 bases between. Germline V gene lookup returns CDR1 GTSNPN and CDR2 SVGIG (reference sequence). The CDR3 has 13 amino acids. CDR3 sequence reads: CAWSSGLNTEAFF. The CDR3 DNA sequence: TGTGCCTGGAGTTCAGGGCTGAACACTGAAGCTTTCTTT.

This chain links TRBV5-4 with TRBJ2-5, with 8 bases fitting TRBD2. CDR1 is SGHNT, CDR2 YYREEE, per germline (reference sequence). V was clipped by 4 bases and J by 4 bases; unmatched bases: 15. CDR3 length: 17 residues. The chain's CDR3 is CASSPDAGGWGGETQYF. The CDR3 DNA reads TGTGCCAGCAGCCCCGACGCGGGGGGTTGGGGGGGAGAGACCCAGTACTTC.

This chain joins TRBV4-1 and TRBJ2-3, with D tentatively TRBD1 (5 bases). Germline V gene data show CDR1 as MGHRA and CDR2 as YSYEKL. This CDR3 region has 15 residues. Trimming left V 1 base short and J 3 bases short, with 11 bases between. The CDR3 sequence: CASSQVLGATDTQYF. The DNA of the CDR3 is TGCGCCAGCAGCCAAGTTTTAGGGGCGACAGATACGCAGTATTTT.